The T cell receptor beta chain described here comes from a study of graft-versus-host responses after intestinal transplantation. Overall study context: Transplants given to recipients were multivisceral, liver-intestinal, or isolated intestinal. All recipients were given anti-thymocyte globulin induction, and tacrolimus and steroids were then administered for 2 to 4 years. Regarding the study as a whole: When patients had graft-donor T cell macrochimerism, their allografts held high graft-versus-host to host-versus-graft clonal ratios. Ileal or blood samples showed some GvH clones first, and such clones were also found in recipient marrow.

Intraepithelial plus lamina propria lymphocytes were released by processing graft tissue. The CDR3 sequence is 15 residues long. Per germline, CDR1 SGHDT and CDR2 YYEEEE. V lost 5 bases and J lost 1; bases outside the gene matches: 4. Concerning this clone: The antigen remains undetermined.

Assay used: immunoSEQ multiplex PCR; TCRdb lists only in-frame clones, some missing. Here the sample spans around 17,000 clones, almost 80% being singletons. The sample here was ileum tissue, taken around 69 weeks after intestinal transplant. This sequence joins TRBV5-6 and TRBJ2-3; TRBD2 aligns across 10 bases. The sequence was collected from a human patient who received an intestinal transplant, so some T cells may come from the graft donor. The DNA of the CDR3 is TGTGCCAGCAGTCCCGGGACTAGCGGCACAGATACGCAGTATTTT. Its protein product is CASSPGTSGTDTQYF.